This T cell receptor (beta chain) was sequenced in a study of T cells in Graves' hyperthyroidism and ophthalmopathy. Germline V CDR1 and CDR2: SGHTA, FQGNSA. The ends were cut back, 3 bases at V and 5 bases at J, with 15 bases in the middle. This CDR3 is built from 15 residues. General study results and limits: Expanded thyroid clonotypes (above 0.001) were mostly also found in blood.

Regions amplified from RNA transcripts were the TCR beta CDR3 regions. When the TCR CDR3 underwent first-round RT-PCR, the HTBI primer set was used. MiXCR, applied by TCRdb to the multiplex PCR reads, yields one record per CDR3 protein. The table includes around 720,000 distinct CDR3 sequences, 30% to 40% detected once. Lactation, pregnancy, other autoimmune disease or uncontrolled infection led to exclusion of patients. As concerns this clonotype: Its specificity is unknown.

V usage is TRBV7-2 and J usage is TRBJ2-3; D not certain. The receptor was derived from a woman aged 35 to 49 with Graves' hyperthyroidism. The specimen sequenced was blood. CDR3 sequence (DNA): TGTGCCAGCAGCTTCACCCCATATAATAAAGATACGCAGTATTTT. Translating gives CASSFTPYNKDTQYF.